Presented here are 5 T cell receptor beta chains from one specimen sequenced in a study of graft-versus-host responses after intestinal transplantation. The protocol was immunoSEQ multiplex PCR, while the TCRdb copy is restricted to in-frame clones and leaves out a portion. Of more than 90,000 clones listed, just under 95% are singletons. Antigens for these TCRs are unknown. The sample in question was unstimulated CD8+ T cells sorted from spleen or lymph node cells, obtained before transplant. The receptors come from a human donor who was the organ donor for an intestinal transplant.

This chain joins TRBV9 and TRBJ2-7; D unresolved. Trimming shortened V by 0 bases and J by 4 bases, and 11 bases separated the two germline ends. The CDR3 has 14 residues. The germline gives CDR1 SGDLS, CDR2 YYNGEE. The CDR3 sequence is CASSVDGDRYEQYF. The DNA for the CDR3 is TGTGCCAGCAGCGTAGACGGCGATCGATACGAGCAGTACTTC.

V gene TRBV4-3 combines with J gene TRBJ2-1, with D perhaps being TRBD1 or TRBD2 (5 bases each). Germline CDR1 is LGHNA and CDR2 is YSLEER. The length of the CDR3 is 17 residues. V was trimmed by 4 bases and J by 6 bases, leaving 22 bases between them. The CDR3 here is CASSPKAGTMDLNEQFF. CDR3 coding DNA: TGCGCCAGCAGCCCAAAAGCCGGGACCATGGACCTCAATGAGCAGTTCTTC.

The chain uses TRBV19 and TRBJ2-7; 12 bases align to TRBD2. V lost 6 bases to trimming and J lost 3 bases; unmatched junction nucleotides: 6. CDR1 and CDR2 (germline): LNHDA, SQIVND (reference sequence). The CDR3 spans 15 residues. The CDR3 DNA reads TGTGCCAGTAGGGAGACTAGCGGGAGTATCTACGAGCAGTACTTC. Its translation: CASRETSGSIYEQYF.

V is TRBV27 and J is TRBJ2-7, with D perhaps TRBD1 (5 bases). V was trimmed by 6 bases and J by 0 bases, leaving 9 bases between them. The CDR3 length is 13 residues. Germline lookup yields CDR1 MNHEY and CDR2 SMNVEV (reference sequence). This CDR3 is CASSAGSSYEQYF. The CDR3 DNA is TGTGCCAGCAGCGCAGGGTCCTCCTACGAGCAGTACTTC.

The chain is built from TRBV19 and TRBJ1-1, with 7 bases fitting TRBD1. The V segment lost 1 base and the J segment 5 bases; nucleotides outside the gene matches: 4. The CDR3 covers 14 residues. The germline CDR1 and CDR2 sequences are LNHDA and SQIVND (reference sequence). The CDR3 DNA sequence: TGTGCCAGTAGTATAGGACAGGGATGGACTGAAGCTTTCTTT. Translated, it gives CASSIGQGWTEAFF.